Below are 5 T cell receptor beta chains sequenced from a single sample in a study of CD8+ T cells in alopecia areata. Treatment here: oral pan-JAK inhibitor, 5-10 mg twice daily. Extracted from the samples, RNA was reverse transcribed into cDNA to serve as the sequencing template. Sequencing was performed with immunoSEQ multiplex PCR; in TCRdb, only in-frame clones are kept and a portion is missing. The data contain fewer than 200,000 clones, 58% of them seen just once; the ten biggest clones take up about a sixth. Sample: CD4+ T cells sorted from blood, taken at approximately week 56, from a patient treated with tofacitinib. All receptors derive from a human donor with alopecia areata.

The J gene is TRBJ1-6, the V gene TRBV4-2; 7 bases align to TRBD1. The V gene end was trimmed by 2 bases and the J gene end by 7 bases; junction bases not matched to a gene: 8. Germline CDR1 LGHNA, CDR2 YNFKEQ. The CDR3 contains 16 residues. This chain's CDR3 is CASSQRQGSGNSPLHF. The CDR3 coding sequence is TGTGCCAGCAGCCAACGACAGGGTAGTGGGAATTCACCCCTCCACTTT.

DNA for the CDR3: TGCAGTGCCATGGCGGAAGAGACCCAGTACTTC. Its protein is CSAMAEETQYF. This chain connects TRBV20-1 to TRBJ2-5; D gene unclear. The CDR3 has 11 amino acids. V was clipped by 6 bases and J by 3 bases, with 8 bases between them. The germline gives CDR1 DFQATT, CDR2 SNEGSKA (reference sequence).

The rearrangement joins TRBV5-1 to TRBJ1-1; 10 bases align to TRBD1. The CDR3 sequence is 16 residues long. The ends lost 2 bases at V and 6 bases at J; junction bases unmatched: 10. CDR1 and CDR2 (germline): SGHRS, YFSETQ. The DNA for the CDR3 is TGCGCCAGCAGCTTAATACCGGGACAGGGGTATGCTGAAGCTTTCTTT. Protein product: CASSLIPGQGYAEAFF.

The chain couples TRBV4-1 to TRBJ2-2; D gene ambiguous. V lost 2 bases and J lost 2, with 9 bases in between. Per germline, CDR1 MGHRA and CDR2 YSYEKL. CDR3 length equals 15 residues. CDR3 in amino acids: CASSQSHANTGELFF. In DNA, the CDR3 is TGCGCCAGCAGCCAAAGCCACGCAAACACCGGGGAGCTGTTTTTT.

The V and J genes are TRBV10-3 and TRBJ2-1; a weak D match, TRBD1 (8 bases). The CDR3 is 14 amino acids. The germline V and J ends were trimmed by 6 bases and 7 bases, with 16 bases remaining between them. Germline CDR1 and CDR2: ENHRY and SYGVKD. CDR3: CAISRTGRDNEQFF. The CDR3 DNA reads TGTGCCATCAGCCGGACAGGGAGGGATAATGAGCAGTTCTTC.